The present TCR beta chain was sequenced within a study of Graves' ophthalmopathy and Graves' hyperthyroidism (dated by TCRdb to the late 2010s). Broadly, across the study: Peripheral blood was collected before any treatment was given, at the time of initial diagnosis. The independent validation cohort included some 19 hyperthyroidism patients plus 17 patients who later progressed from hyperthyroidism to ophthalmopathy. The study used signatures of the TCR beta repertoire to tell Graves' ophthalmopathy apart from Graves' hyperthyroidism and to predict which patients would progress to ophthalmopathy. To explore V-J signatures that distinguish ophthalmopathy from hyperthyroidism, a discovery set of about a hundred patients was enrolled, made up of 43 with ophthalmopathy and roughly 55 with stable hyperthyroidism. In more than 5 hyperthyroidism patients, the T-cell repertoire of thyroid tissue was compared with the T-cell repertoire of blood. After sampling, hyperthyroidism patients received methimazole starting at 30 mg daily, and ophthalmopathy patients received high-dose intravenous methylprednisolone. The approximately 95 discovery patients were divided at random into training and test sets in a 7:3 ratio. In total, approximately 140 blood samples were TCR-sequenced: some 40 ophthalmopathy, under 80 hyperthyroidism and 17 hyperthyroidism-to-ophthalmopathy patients. The research as a whole found: In validation, the model predicted ophthalmopathy progression with roughly 68% sensitivity and 72.22% specificity; roughly eleven predicted patients were CT-confirmed with GO in a median of about 7.1 months. Most expanded thyroid clonotypes with frequency above 0.001 were also detected in blood, suggesting blood repertoires may reflect the thyroid immune response. Sample size was not predetermined statistically, and investigators were not blinded to group allocation. The 13-signature model separated ophthalmopathy from stable hyperthyroidism with 85% to 90% sensitivity and approximately 81% specificity in cross-validation, and 80%/75% in the test set.

This clonotype was counted at least ten times. Its antigen is not yet known. No quality values exist for individual bases; no much larger clone is one base distant. Hyperthyroidism was considered stable if no progression to ophthalmopathy occurred within 18 months of follow-up. The hyperthyroidism patients were 18 to 65 years old and newly diagnosed, with a disease duration of less than 2 months. Patients with other autoimmune diseases, uncontrolled infections, pregnancy or lactation were excluded. Diagnosis was based on clinical symptoms, serum thyroxine, TRAb, thyroid ultrasound and orbital computed tomography. Using Ficoll-Paque density gradient centrifugation, PBMCs were isolated from 9.5 to 10 ml of fresh peripheral blood. Total RNA was extracted with Trizol reagent and quality-checked on an Agilent 2100 Bioanalyzer. For repertoire sequencing, the TCR beta CDR3 regions were amplified from RNA transcripts. A first-round RT-PCR used HTBI primers with the Qiagen OneStep RT-PCR kit, followed by a second-round multiplex PCR, size selection and purification. Sequencing of the libraries was carried out on an Illumina HiSeq2000 in paired-end mode with 100 bp reads. As for the authors' bioinformatics: SOAPnuke was used for read processing, and reads with adapters, uncalled bases, a mean Phred below 15, or no exact constant-primer or identifier match were discarded. COPE v1.2.5 was used to merge high-quality paired reads. Clonotypes were defined as unique nucleotide sequences and were aligned to IMGT TRB V, D and J references using MiTCR v1.1. The analysis was limited to V-J combinations with a frequency above 0.0001, which together covered over 98% of repertoires. A TCR clonal expansion and chaos score per V-J combination was defined as the ratio of F50 clonal expansion to chaos observed in the TCRdist matrix. Welch's t-statistics and random forest were used to narrow the features down to around 12 V-J combinations, which were then fed into a naive Bayes classifier. Thyroid-blood repertoire similarity was quantified with the Morisita-Horn index. TCRdb took the public reads, trimmed them with fastp at Q25, ran MiXCR for clone calling and kept in-frame beta chains. Each CDR3 protein gets just one entry, which takes the most common genes and DNA from the rows behind it. TCRdb's processing, not the authors', yielded these V and J calls. The sample table contains a few hundred thousand distinct CDR3 sequences; only one count was recorded for roughly 21% of them. Approximately 3.2% of the sample lies in the top ten.

There are 12 amino acids in the CDR3, from cysteine to phenylalanine inclusive. The DNA shown is the 36-base CDR3, in frame from base 1. The germline V gene (reference sequence) provides CDR1 DFQATT and CDR2 SNEGSKA. The V end loses 5 bases and the J end loses 7 bases, and a stretch of 15 bases separates them. The source is a woman between 18 and 29 years old with stable Graves' hyperthyroidism. Donor details come from another sample of the same person, matched by shared clones. Recombination connected TRBV20-1 to TRBJ2-7; the D segment might be TRBD1 or TRBD2, since each matches 5 bases. Sequenced: peripheral blood. The bases are TGCAGTGCTTCGGGACGCCGCGAGGAGCAGTACTTC. It translates as CSASGRREEQYF.